The T cell receptor (beta chain) described here comes from a study of blood T cell repertoires in COVID-19. Germline V gene sequence: CDR1 SGHAT, CDR2 FQNNGV. Trimming stripped 3 bases from V and 2 bases from J, with 10 bases between. This CDR3 is 14 amino acids long. A note on this clone: This CDR3 is also generated by other DNA sequences in the sample.

Profiling relied on immunoSEQ multiplex PCR, and the TCRdb table lists in-frame clones only, not all of them. In the table there are about 280,000 clones, roughly 85% of which are singletons. The sequencing input was PBMCs or T cells enriched from blood (not recorded which). The sequence was obtained from a man aged 40-55 years who had been exposed to COVID-19. The gene calls are TRBV11-2 and TRBJ1-2; TRBD1 might be the D (5 bases). CDR3 in DNA: TGTGCCAGCAGCTTGGGGGGAGGCAACTATGGCTACACCTTC. Its translation is CASSLGGGNYGYTF.